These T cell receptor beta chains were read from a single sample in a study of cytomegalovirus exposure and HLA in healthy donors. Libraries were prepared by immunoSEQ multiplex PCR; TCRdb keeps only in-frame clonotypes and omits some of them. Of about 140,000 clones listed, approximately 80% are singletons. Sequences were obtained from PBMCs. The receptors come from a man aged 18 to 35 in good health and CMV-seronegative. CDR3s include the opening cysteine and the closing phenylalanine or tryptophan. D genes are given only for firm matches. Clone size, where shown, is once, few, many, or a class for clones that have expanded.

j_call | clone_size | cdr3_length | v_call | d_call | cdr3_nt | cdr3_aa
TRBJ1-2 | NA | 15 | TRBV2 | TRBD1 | TGTGCCAGCACGAGTTCACAGGGGGCAATGTATGGCTACACCTTC | CASTSSQGAMYGYTF
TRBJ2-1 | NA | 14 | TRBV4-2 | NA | TGTGCCAGCAGCCCTTTAGCGTTGTACAATGAGCAGTTCTTC | CASSPLALYNEQFF
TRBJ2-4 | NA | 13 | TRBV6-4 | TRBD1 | TGTGCCAGCAGTGACTCGGACAGGGACATTCAGTACTTC | CASSDSDRDIQYF
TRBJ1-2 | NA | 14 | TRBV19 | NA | TGTGCCAGTAGTGCCAGGGTGTGGGACTATGGCTACACCTTC | CASSARVWDYGYTF
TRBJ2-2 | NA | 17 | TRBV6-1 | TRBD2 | TGTGCCAGCAGTGTCCCCCCGGAGCGGGGGGGCCCCGGGGAGCTGTTTTTT | CASSVPPERGGPGELFF
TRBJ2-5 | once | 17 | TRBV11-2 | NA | TGTGCCAGCAGCTCCACTTACGATCGGGGGGCTCGGGGGACCCAGTACTTC | CASSSTYDRGARGTQYF
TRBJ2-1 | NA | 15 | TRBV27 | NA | TGTGCCAGCAGCGCGGGGGCCGACCCTTACAATGAGCAGTTCTTC | CASSAGADPYNEQFF
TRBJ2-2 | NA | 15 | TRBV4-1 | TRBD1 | TGCGCCAGCAGCCAAATGACAGGGGTGGCCGGGGAGCTGTTTTTT | CASSQMTGVAGELFF
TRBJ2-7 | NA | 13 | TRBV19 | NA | TGTGCCAGTAGTATCGACAGGCTCTACGAGCAGTACTTC | CASSIDRLYEQYF
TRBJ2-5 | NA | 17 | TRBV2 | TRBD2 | TGTGCCAGCAGTGACGGACTAGCGGGGGGCCCTCGAGAGACCCAGTACTTC | CASSDGLAGGPRETQYF
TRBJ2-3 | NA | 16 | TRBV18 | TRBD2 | TGTGCCAGCTCACCACCGCGCGGGAGGGTCGTAGATACGCAGTATTTT | CASSPPRGRVVDTQYF
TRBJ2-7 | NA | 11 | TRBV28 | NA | TGTGCCAGCAGTTCGCTAGTAGGGCAGTACTTC | CASSSLVGQYF
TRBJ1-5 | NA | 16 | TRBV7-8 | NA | TGTGCCAGCAGCTTAGAGGGGTTTCTTAGCAATCAGCCCCAGCATTTT | CASSLEGFLSNQPQHF
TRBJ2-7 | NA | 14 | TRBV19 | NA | TGTGCCAGTAGTATCCCGACTAGTCCCTACGAGCAGTACTTC | CASSIPTSPYEQYF
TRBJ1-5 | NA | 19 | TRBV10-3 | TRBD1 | TGTGCCATCATCCCAGGGACAGGGGGCGATGGGCTAGGCAATCAGCCCCAGCATTTT | CAIIPGTGGDGLGNQPQHF
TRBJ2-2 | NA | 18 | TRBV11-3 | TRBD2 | TGTGCCAGCAGCTTAGGGTCTGGCGGGGGGACGAACACCGGGGAGCTGTTTTTT | CASSLGSGGGTNTGELFF
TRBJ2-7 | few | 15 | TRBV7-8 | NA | TGTGCCAGCAGCTTGCTCCGGGACACATCCTACGAGCAGTACTTC | CASSLLRDTSYEQYF
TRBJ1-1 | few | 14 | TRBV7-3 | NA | TGTGCCAGCAGCTTAGGGGCAGGGAACACTGAAGCTTTCTTT | CASSLGAGNTEAFF
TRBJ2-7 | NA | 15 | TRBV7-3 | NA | TGTGCCAGCAGCTTAACTGGCGGGGACCCCTACGAGCAGTACTTC | CASSLTGGDPYEQYF
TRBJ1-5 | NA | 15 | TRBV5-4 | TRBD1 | TGTGCCAGCAGCGTAGACAGGGGAACTGAACAGCCCCAGCATTTT | CASSVDRGTEQPQHF
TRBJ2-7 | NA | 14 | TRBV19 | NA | TGTGCCAGTAGCGGCTCGCGGGCCCCCTACGAGCAGTACTTC | CASSGSRAPYEQYF
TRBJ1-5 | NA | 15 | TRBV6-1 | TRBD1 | TGTGCCAGCAGTAGGGACAGGAGTAGCAATCAGCCCCAGCATTTT | CASSRDRSSNQPQHF
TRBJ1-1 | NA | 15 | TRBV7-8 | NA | TGTGCCAGCAGGACCCAGATGGGGCTGAACACTGAAGCTTTCTTT | CASRTQMGLNTEAFF
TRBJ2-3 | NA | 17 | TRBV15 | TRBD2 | TGTGCCACCAGCAGCCTGCTAGCGGGGGATAGCACAGATACGCAGTATTTT | CATSSLLAGDSTDTQYF
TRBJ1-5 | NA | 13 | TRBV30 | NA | TGTGCCTGGAGTCCTGGGCTAGCCCAGCCCCAGCATTTT | CAWSPGLAQPQHF
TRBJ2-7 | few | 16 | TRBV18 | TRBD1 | TGTGCCAGCTCAGGATCGGGACAGGGTCCCTACTACGAGCAGTACTTC | CASSGSGQGPYYEQYF
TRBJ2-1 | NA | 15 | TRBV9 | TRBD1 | TGTGCCAGCAGCGTACGGACAGGGGGCAACAATGAGCAGTTCTTC | CASSVRTGGNNEQFF
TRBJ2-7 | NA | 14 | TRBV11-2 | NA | TGTGCCAGCAGCCCCGAGGGAGTTACCTACGAGCAGTACTTC | CASSPEGVTYEQYF
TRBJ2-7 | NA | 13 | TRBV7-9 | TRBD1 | TGTGCCAGCAGCTCGCCAGGGGGTCACGAGCAGTACTTC | CASSSPGGHEQYF
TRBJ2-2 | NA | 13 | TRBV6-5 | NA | TGTGCCAGCAGGCTCGGATTAGCGGGGGAGCTGTTTTTT | CASRLGLAGELFF
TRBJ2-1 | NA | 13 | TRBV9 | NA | TGTGCCAGCAGCGTACTAGACTACAATGAGCAGTTCTTC | CASSVLDYNEQFF
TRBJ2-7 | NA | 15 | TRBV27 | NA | TGTGCCAGCAGTTTTTATCCAGGGAAATCGGACGAGCAGTACTTC | CASSFYPGKSDEQYF
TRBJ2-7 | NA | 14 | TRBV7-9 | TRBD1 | TGTGCCAGCAGCTTAGGACAGGGCAGCCGCGAGCAGTACTTC | CASSLGQGSREQYF
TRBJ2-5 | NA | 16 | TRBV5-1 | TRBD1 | TGCGCCAGCAGCCCGGGGACAGGGGGCGCGGGAGAGACCCAGTACTTC | CASSPGTGGAGETQYF
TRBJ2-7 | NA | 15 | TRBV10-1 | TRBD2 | TGCGCCAGCAGTGAGTGGACTAGCGGGAATCCGGAGCAGTACTTC | CASSEWTSGNPEQYF
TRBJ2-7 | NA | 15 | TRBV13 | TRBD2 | TGTGCCAGCAGCTTAGGGACTAGCGGGTCGTACGAGCAGTACTTC | CASSLGTSGSYEQYF
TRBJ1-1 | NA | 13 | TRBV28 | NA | TGTGCCAGCAGTTTACTTGTCCGCACTGAAGCTTTCTTT | CASSLLVRTEAFF
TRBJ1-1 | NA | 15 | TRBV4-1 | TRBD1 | TGCGCCAGCAGCCAACGACAGGGGGGTGGCACTGAAGCTTTCTTT | CASSQRQGGGTEAFF
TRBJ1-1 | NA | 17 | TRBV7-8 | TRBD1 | TGTGCCAGCAGCTTAGTATCCGGGCAGGGGGCAAGGACTGAAGCTTTCTTT | CASSLVSGQGARTEAFF
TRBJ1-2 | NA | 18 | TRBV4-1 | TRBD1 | TGCGCCAGCAGCCAAGATTTGAGGGGACAGGGGACTCGCTATGCCTACACCTTC | CASSQDLRGQGTRYAYTF
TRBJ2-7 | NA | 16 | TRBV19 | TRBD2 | TGTGCCAGTAGGATCGACGGACTAGCGGGACCCTACGAGCAGTACTTC | CASRIDGLAGPYEQYF
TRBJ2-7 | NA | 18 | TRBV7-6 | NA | TGTGCCAGCAGCTTATACCAGCTTTATGATCGGAGGTTTTACGAGCAGTACTTC | CASSLYQLYDRRFYEQYF
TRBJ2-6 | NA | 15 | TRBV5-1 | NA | TGCGCCAGCAGCGAGGGCCCCTCTGGGGCCAACGTCCTGACTTTC | CASSEGPSGANVLTF
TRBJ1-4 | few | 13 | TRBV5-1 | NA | TGCGCCAGCGGGGCGGATTATAATGAAAAACTGTTTTTT | CASGADYNEKLFF
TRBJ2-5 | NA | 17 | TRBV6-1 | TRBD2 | TGTGCCAGCAGTGTTGGACTAGCGGGGGGGCCGGGGGAGACCCAGTACTTC | CASSVGLAGGPGETQYF
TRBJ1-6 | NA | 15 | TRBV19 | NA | TGTGCCAGCCGAGTAGGGGAAGGGGCTAATTCACCCCTCCACTTT | CASRVGEGANSPLHF
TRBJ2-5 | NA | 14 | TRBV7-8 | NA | TGTGCCAGCAGCTTAGTTGGGGGCTCGGAGACCCAGTACTTC | CASSLVGGSETQYF
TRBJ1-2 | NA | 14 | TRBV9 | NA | TGTGCCAGCAGCGTAGAGGGCCGGAGGGGCGGCTACACCTTC | CASSVEGRRGGYTF
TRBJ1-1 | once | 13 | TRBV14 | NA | TGTGCCAGCAGCCTACAGGAAAACACTGAAGCTTTCTTT | CASSLQENTEAFF
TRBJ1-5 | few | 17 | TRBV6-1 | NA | TGTGCCAGCAGTGAAACCCTTTCGACAGGTTCGAGTCAGCCCCAGCATTTT | CASSETLSTGSSQPQHF
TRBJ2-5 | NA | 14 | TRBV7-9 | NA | TGTGCCAGCAGCTTATCCCCGAGCCAAGAGACCCAGTACTTC | CASSLSPSQETQYF
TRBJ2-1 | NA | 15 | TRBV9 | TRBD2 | TGTGCCAGCAGCGCGGTAGCGGGGGCCAACAATGAGCAGTTCTTC | CASSAVAGANNEQFF
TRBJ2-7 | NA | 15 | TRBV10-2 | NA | TGCGCCAGCAGTGACGAGGTCTACGGAGGCTACGAGCAGTACTTC | CASSDEVYGGYEQYF
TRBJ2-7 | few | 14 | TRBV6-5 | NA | TGTGCCAGCAGTTACGCCCCCGGGGAACACGAGCAGTACTTC | CASSYAPGEHEQYF
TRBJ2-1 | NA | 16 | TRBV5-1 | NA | TGCGCCAGCAGTTGGGGGACTCTCCGCATTTACAATGAGCAGTTCTTC | CASSWGTLRIYNEQFF
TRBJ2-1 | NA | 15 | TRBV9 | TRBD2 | TGTGCCAGCAGCCCGGGACTAGCGGGAGTCGATGAGCAGTTCTTC | CASSPGLAGVDEQFF
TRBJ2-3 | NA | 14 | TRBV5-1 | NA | TGCGCCAGCAGCTTGGAGACTAGCACAGATACGCAGTATTTT | CASSLETSTDTQYF